These T cell receptor beta chains were read from a single sample in a study of identical twins. TCRdb re-called the 5' RACE reads through MiXCR, storing one row per CDR3 protein. The table lists some 270,000 distinct CDR3 sequences, about 8.3% of them singletons. These data were also filed under a second study, of yellow fever vaccine responses in identical twins.

Sequenced sample: CD8+ T cells sorted from blood. These receptors were taken from a woman under 30 in good health. CDR3s include the opening cysteine and the closing phenylalanine or tryptophan. Clone size is given for some rows only: seen once, a few or many times, or a class if the clone is expanded.

few	TRBV7-9	TRBJ2-1	CASRRGQGDNEQFF
many	TRBV4-3	TRBJ2-3	CASSQDLGQGPDTQYF
few	TRBV27	TRBJ2-1	CASSFGPYNEQFF
many	TRBV12-3/TRBV12-4	TRBJ2-7	CASSRDGLEQYF
many	TRBV12-3/TRBV12-4	TRBJ2-1	CASSSRPGEFYEQFF
many	TRBV5-6	TRBJ2-2	CASSLWQANTGELFF
many	TRBV6-1	TRBJ1-1	CASSERLGKNTEAFF
many	TRBV20-1	TRBJ2-7	CSARLKGSYEQYF
many	TRBV4-3	TRBJ2-7	CASSQDRTGYEQYF
many	TRBV6-4	TRBJ2-3	CASSEGGQSTDTQYF
few	TRBV11-3	TRBJ2-2	CASSPREREHTGELFF
few	TRBV7-3	TRBJ2-3	CASSLRGPTSTDTQYF
.	TRBV20-1	TRBJ2-7	CSAPDKNSYEQYF
many	TRBV10-3	TRBJ2-7	CAISPDWGESSYEQYF
many	TRBV6-6	TRBJ2-7	CASTGASSEQYF
few	TRBV19	TRBJ1-1	CASMYTEAFF
few	TRBV7-8	TRBJ2-7	CASSLGLAGGPNEQYF
.	TRBV7-8	TRBJ2-1	CASSLDVRRGQFF
.	TRBV6-6	TRBJ2-1	CASGQLYNEQFF
few	TRBV6-5	TRBJ2-5	CASSYEKETQYF
.	TRBV6-1	TRBJ2-7	CASSRGLAGEIFYEQYF
many	TRBV6-5	TRBJ2-2	CASSYSSGAGELFF
.	TRBV7-9	TRBJ2-5	CASSLAPWTDQYF
few	TRBV2	TRBJ2-3	CASNERLAGGYGRHTQYF
many	TRBV7-6	TRBJ1-6	CASSLEFDSPLHF
few	TRBV2	TRBJ1-2	CATKGYGYTF